This T cell receptor beta chain appears in the sequencing data of a study of PD-L1 blockade in urothelial cancer. Noted time point: peripheral blood 6 weeks after treatment start. After removal of 2 bases from V and 1 base from J, the junction contained 4 bases not matched to a gene. The CDR3 length is 16 residues. The germline V gene has CDR1 SEHNR and CDR2 FQNEAQ (reference sequence). The data were produced by immunoSEQ multiplex PCR, yet TCRdb's version contains in-frame clones alone and is incomplete. This table holds 38,000 or so clones, approximately 88% found once. The chain uses TRBV7-9 and TRBJ2-7, with 11 bases aligning to TRBD2. The receptor was derived from a man aged 35 to 55 with urothelial cancer. Sequences were derived from PBMCs, sampled around atezolizumab (anti-PD-L1) treatment. CDR3 region: CASSLFGTSGSYEQYF. CDR3 bases: TGTGCCAGCAGCTTATTCGGGACTAGCGGTTCCTACGAGCAGTACTTC.